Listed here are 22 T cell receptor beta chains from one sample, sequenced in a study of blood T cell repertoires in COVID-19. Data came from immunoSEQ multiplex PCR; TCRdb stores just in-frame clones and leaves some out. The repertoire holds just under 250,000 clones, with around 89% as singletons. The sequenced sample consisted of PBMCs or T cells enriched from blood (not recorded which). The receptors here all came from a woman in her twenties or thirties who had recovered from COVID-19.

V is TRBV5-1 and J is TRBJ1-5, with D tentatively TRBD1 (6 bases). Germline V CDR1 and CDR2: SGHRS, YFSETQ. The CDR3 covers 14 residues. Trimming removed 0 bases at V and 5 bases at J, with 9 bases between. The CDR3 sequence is CASSLGQGHQPQHF. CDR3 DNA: TGCGCCAGCAGCTTGGGGCAGGGGCATCAGCCCCAGCATTTT.

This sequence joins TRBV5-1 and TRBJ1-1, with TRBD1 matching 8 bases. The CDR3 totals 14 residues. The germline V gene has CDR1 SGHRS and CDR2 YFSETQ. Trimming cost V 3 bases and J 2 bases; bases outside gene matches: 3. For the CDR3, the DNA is TGCGCCAGCAGCTACGGACAGGGCAACACTGAAGCTTTCTTT. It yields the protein CASSYGQGNTEAFF.

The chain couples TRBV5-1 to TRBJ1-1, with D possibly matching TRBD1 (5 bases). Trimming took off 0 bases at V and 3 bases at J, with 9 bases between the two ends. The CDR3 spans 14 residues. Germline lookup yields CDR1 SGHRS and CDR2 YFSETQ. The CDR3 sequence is CASSLARGDTEAFF. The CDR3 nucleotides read TGCGCCAGCAGCTTGGCTCGGGGGGACACTGAAGCTTTCTTT.

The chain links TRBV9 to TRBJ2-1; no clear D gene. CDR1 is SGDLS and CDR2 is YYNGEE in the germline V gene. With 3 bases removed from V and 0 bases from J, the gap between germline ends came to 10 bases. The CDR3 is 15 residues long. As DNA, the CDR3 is TGTGCCAGCAGCGCCACAGAGAGCTCCTACAATGAGCAGTTCTTC. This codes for CASSATESSYNEQFF.

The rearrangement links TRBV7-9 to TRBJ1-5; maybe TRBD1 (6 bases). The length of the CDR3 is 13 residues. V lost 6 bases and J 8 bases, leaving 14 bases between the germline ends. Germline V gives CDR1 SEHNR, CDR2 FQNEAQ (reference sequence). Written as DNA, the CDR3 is TGTGCCAGCAGGGGGGCAGTTGCAGAGCCCCAGCATTTT. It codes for CASRGAVAEPQHF.

The CDR3 reads CASSFGVGTEAFF. In DNA form, the CDR3 reads TGTGCCAGCAGCTTCGGGGTGGGCACTGAAGCTTTCTTT. V is TRBV7-9 and J is TRBJ1-1; D ambiguous. The CDR3 sequence is 13 residues long. The V end lost 3 bases, the J end lost 4 bases, and 9 bases lay between the germline ends. Germline V gene lookup returns CDR1 SEHNR and CDR2 FQNEAQ (reference sequence).

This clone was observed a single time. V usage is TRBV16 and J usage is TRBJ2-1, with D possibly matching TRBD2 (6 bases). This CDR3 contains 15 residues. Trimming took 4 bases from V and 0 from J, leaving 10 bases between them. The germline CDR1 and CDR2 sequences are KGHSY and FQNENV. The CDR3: CASSPGLNSYNEQFF. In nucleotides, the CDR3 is TGTGCCAGCAGCCCCGGACTAAACTCCTACAATGAGCAGTTCTTC.

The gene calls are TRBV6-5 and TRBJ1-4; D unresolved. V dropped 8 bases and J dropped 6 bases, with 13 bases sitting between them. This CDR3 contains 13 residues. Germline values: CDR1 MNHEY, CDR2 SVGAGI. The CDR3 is CASDATFDEKLFF. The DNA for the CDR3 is TGTGCCAGCGATGCGACATTCGATGAAAAACTGTTTTTT.

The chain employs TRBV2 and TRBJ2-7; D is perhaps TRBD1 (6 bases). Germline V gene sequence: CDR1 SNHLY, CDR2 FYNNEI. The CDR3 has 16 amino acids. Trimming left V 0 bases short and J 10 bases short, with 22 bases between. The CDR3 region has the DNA TGTGCCAGCAGTGAAGCCCCCACCTCCCTAGGACAGCGCCAGTACTTC. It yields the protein CASSEAPTSLGQRQYF.

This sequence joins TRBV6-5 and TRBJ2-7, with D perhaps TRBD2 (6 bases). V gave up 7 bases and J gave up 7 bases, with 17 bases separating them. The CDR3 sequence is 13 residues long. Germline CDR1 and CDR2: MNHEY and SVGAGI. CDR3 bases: TGTGCCAGCACCCCACCCGGGAGAGGTGAGCAGTACTTC. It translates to CASTPPGRGEQYF.

The CDR3 spells CASSRDSSFRPWAPLHF. CDR3 DNA: TGTGCCAGCAGCCGGGACAGCTCATTCAGGCCCTGGGCACCCCTCCACTTT. The V call is TRBV5-6, the J call TRBJ1-6, with 7 bases matching TRBD1. The CDR3 runs to 17 residues. The junction had 18 bases not matched to a gene; V was cut back by 4 bases and J by 11 bases. Germline CDR1 is SGHDT and CDR2 is YYEEEE. The whole variable domain, remainder taken from reference TRBV5-6 and TRBJ1-6, is DAGVTQSPTHLIKTRGQQVTLRCSPKSGHDTVSWYQQALGQGPQFIFQYYEEEERQRGNFPDRFSGHQFPNYSSELNVNALLLGDSALYLCASSRDSSFRPWAPLHFGNGTRLTVT.

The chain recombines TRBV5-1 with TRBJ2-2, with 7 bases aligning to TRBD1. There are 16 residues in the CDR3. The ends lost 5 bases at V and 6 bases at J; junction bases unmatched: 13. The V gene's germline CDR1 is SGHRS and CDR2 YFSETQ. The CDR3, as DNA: TGCGCCAGCAGGAATGACAGGGAAACACCGCCCGGGGAGCTGTTTTTT. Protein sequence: CASRNDRETPPGELFF.

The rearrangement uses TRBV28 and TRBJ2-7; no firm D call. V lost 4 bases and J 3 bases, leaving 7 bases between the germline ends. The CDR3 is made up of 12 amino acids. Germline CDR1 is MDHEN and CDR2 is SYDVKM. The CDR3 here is CASSSLVYEQYF. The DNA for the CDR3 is TGTGCCAGCAGTTCCCTCGTCTACGAGCAGTACTTC.

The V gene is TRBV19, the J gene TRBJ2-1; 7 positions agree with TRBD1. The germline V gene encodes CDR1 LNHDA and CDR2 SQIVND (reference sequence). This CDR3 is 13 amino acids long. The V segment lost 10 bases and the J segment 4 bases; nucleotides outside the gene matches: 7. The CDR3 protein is CATRTGSYNEQFF. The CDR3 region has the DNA TGTGCCACCAGGACAGGTTCGTACAATGAGCAGTTCTTC.

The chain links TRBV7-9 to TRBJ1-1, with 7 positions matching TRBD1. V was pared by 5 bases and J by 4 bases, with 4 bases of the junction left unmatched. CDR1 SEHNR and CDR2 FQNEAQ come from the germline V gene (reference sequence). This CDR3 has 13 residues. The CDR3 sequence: CASSATGVTEAFF. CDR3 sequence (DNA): TGTGCCAGCAGCGCAACAGGGGTCACTGAAGCTTTCTTT.

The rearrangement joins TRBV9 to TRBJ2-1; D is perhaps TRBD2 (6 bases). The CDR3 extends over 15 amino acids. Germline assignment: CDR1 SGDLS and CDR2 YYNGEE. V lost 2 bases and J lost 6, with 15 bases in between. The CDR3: CASSVQLGGINEQFF. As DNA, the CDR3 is TGTGCCAGCAGCGTGCAGCTCGGGGGTATCAATGAGCAGTTCTTC.

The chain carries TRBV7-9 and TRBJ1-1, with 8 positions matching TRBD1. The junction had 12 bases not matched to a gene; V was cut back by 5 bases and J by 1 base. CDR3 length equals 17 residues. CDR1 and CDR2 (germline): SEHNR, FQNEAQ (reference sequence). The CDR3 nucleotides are TGTGCCAGCAGCGTTACGCGATCCGGGACAGGGAACACTGAAGCTTTCTTT. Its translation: CASSVTRSGTGNTEAFF.

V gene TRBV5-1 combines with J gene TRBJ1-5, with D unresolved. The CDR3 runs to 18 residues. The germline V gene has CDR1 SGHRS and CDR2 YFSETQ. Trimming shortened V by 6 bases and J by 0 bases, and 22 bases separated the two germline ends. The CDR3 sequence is CASIPFHKAPYSNQPQHF. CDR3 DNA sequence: TGCGCCAGCATCCCCTTCCATAAAGCTCCTTATAGCAATCAGCCCCAGCATTTT. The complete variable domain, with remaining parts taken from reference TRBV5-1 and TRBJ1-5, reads KAGVTQTPRYLIKTRGQQVTLSCSPISGHRSVSWYQQTPGQGLQFLFEYFSETQRNKGNFPGRFSGRQFSNSRSEMNVSTLELGDSALYLCASIPFHKAPYSNQPQHFGDGTRLSIL.

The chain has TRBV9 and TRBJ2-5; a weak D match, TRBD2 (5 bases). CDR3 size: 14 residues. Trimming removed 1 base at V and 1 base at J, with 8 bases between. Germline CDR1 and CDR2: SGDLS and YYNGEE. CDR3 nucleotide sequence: TGTGCCAGCAGCGTAACGAGCGGCCAAGAGACCCAGTACTTC. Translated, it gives CASSVTSGQETQYF.

CDR3 loop: CASSQFLLAESTDTQYF. The CDR3 DNA reads as TGCGCCAGCAGCCAGTTCTTACTAGCGGAGTCCACAGATACGCAGTATTTT. The gene calls are TRBV4-1 and TRBJ2-3; 8 nucleotides agree with TRBD2. The CDR3 contains 17 residues. The junction had 10 bases not matched to a gene; V was cut back by 3 bases and J by 2 bases. Germline V CDR1 and CDR2: MGHRA, YSYEKL.

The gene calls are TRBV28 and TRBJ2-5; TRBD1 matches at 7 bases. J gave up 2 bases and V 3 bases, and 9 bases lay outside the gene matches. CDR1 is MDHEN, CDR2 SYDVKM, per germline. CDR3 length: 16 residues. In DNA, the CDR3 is TGTGCCAGCAGTTTCTCCCGCAGGGGGTGGCAAGAGACCCAGTACTTC. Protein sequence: CASSFSRRGWQETQYF.

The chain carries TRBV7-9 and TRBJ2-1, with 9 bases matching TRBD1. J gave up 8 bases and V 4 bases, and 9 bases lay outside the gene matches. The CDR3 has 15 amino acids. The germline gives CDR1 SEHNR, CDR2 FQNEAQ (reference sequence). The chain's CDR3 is CASSSTGGLWDEQFF. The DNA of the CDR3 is TGTGCCAGCAGCTCGACAGGGGGATTGTGGGATGAGCAGTTCTTC. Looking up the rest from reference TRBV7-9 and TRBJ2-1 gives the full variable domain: DTGVSQNPRHKITKRGQNVTFRCDPISEHNRLYWYRQTLGQGPEFLTYFQNEAQLEKSRLLSDRFSAERPKGSFSTLEIQRTEQGDSAMYLCASSSTGGLWDEQFFGPGTRLTVL.